The T cell receptor (beta chain) described here comes from a study of blood T cell repertoires in COVID-19. Looking at the study overall: Researchers got acute and convalescent COVID-19 samples from the United States, Italy and Spain. PBMCs, B-cell-depleted T cells, or T cells provided the cDNA or gDNA that made up the material.

The CDR3 runs 20 residues. From germline, CDR1 is SGDLS and CDR2 YYNGEE. Trimming cost V 4 bases and J 1 base; bases outside gene matches: 17. In the source study's methods: Reference gene primer amplification gave nucleated cell count estimates. The repertoire was sequenced with immunoSEQ multiplex PCR; TCRdb's copy has only in-frame clones and lacks some. V and J calls and clone size come straight from that table; D and trimming were deduced from the DNA. The table records 300,000 or so clones, roughly 88% of them present only once. The sample was peripheral blood. V gene TRBV9 combines with J gene TRBJ2-4; 10 positions match TRBD2. This sequence originates from a woman in her fifties or sixties with acute or convalescent COVID-19. In DNA form, the CDR3 reads TGTGCCAGCAGCCCTCGGGGAGGAGCTAGCGGGAGTCTTGCCAAAAACATTCAGTACTTC. Amino acid sequence: CASSPRGGASGSLAKNIQYF.